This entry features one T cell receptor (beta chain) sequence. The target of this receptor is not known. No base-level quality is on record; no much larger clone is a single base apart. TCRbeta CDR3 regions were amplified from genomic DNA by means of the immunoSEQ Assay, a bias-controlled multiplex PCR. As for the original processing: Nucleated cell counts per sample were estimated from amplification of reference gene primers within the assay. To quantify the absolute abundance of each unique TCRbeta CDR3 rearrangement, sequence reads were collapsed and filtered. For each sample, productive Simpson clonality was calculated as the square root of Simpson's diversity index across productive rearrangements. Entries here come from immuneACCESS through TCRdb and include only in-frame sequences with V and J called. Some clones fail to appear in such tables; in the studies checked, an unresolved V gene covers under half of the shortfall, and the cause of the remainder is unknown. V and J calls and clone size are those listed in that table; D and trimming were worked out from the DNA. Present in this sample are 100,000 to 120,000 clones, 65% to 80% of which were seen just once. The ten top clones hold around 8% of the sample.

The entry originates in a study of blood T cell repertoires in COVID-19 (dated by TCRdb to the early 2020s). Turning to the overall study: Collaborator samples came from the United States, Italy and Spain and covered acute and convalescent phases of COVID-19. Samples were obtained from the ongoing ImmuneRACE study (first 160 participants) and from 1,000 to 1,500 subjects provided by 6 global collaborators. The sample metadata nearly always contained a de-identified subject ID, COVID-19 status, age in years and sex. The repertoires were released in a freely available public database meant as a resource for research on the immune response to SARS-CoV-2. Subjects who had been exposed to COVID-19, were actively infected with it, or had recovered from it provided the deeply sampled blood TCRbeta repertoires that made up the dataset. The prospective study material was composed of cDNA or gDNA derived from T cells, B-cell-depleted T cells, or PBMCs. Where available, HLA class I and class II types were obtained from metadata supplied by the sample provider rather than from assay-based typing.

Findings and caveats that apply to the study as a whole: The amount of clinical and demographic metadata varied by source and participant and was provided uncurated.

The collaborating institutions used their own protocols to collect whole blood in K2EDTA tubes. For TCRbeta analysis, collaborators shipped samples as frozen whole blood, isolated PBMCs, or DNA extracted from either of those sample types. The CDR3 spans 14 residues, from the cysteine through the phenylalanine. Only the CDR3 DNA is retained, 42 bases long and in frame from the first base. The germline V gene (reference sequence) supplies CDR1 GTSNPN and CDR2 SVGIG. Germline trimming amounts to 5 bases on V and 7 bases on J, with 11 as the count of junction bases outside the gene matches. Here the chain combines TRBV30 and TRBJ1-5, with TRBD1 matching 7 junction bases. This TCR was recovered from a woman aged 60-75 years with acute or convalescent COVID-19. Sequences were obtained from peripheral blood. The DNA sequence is TGTGCCTGGGTTAGACAGGGCGGGGTACAGCCCCAGCATTTT. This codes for CAWVRQGGVQPQHF.